Listed here is a single T cell receptor beta chain. This specimen comes from a study of blood T cell repertoires in COVID-19. As for the study in general: Acute and convalescent COVID-19 specimens originated in the United States, Italy and Spain.

Some clones are missing from TCRdb's copy, which holds only in-frame ones; the method was immunoSEQ multiplex PCR. The repertoire has about 310,000 clones, 90% of them found once; the top ten carry roughly 1%. The CDR3 extends over 14 amino acids. V lost 4 bases and J lost 3; bases outside the gene matches: 4. CDR1 and CDR2 (germline): MNHEY, SVGEGT. Sequencing used peripheral blood. The J gene is TRBJ2-3, the V gene TRBV6-2 or TRBV6-3, with 7 positions matching TRBD1. The clonotype comes from a woman between 35 and 50 years old with COVID-19, enrolled during active disease. The CDR3: CASSSTGATDTQYF. CDR3 bases: TGTGCCAGCAGTTCCACAGGGGCGACAGATACGCAGTATTTT.